Shown below are 16 T cell receptor beta chains from a single sample sequenced in a study of T cell responses to AZD1222 COVID-19 vaccine (dated by TCRdb to 2020 to 2023). Taken with the paper, the label for time point translates to: about 28 days (+/-7) after the second vaccine dose. The library was produced with the immunoSEQ multiplex PCR assay. TCRdb stores this immuneACCESS table with in-frame sequences only. Part of the clones is absent; in the studies checked, under half of the shortfall reflects unresolved V genes, and no reason is known for the rest. Present in this sample are 180,000 or so clones, around 90% of which were seen just once. The ten largest clones capture approximately 1.9% of the sample. Source: peripheral blood, taken 28 days after the second AZD1222 dose. These TCRs come from an adult who received the AZD1222 COVID-19 vaccine.

This chain joins TRBV4-1 and TRBJ1-2; a weak D match, TRBD1 (5 bases). The germline V gene has CDR1 MGHRA and CDR2 YSYEKL. Trimming cost V 5 bases and J 2 bases, with 18 bases left between them. The CDR3 runs to 16 residues. The CDR3 region has the DNA TGCGCCAGCAGCAGAGAAGAAGCGGGGGGGAACTATGGCTACACCTTC. As protein: CASSREEAGGNYGYTF.

The chain carries TRBV7-9 and TRBJ1-4; D perhaps matches TRBD1 (5 bases). Germline CDR1 SEHNR, CDR2 FQNEAQ (reference sequence). This CDR3 spans 14 amino acids. The V end was cut by 6 bases, the J end by 4 bases, with 12 bases between. This CDR3 reads CASRPTGLNEKLFF. Here the CDR3 DNA reads TGTGCCAGCAGGCCCACAGGTCTTAATGAAAAACTGTTTTTT.

V usage is TRBV25-1 and J usage is TRBJ2-1; 13 bases fit TRBD2. CDR3 length equals 15 residues. CDR1 is MGHDK, CDR2 SYGVNS, per germline. The V and J ends lost 8 bases and 7 bases, in that order; junction bases with no gene match: 8. CDR3 sequence: CASSRTSGSLNEQFF. CDR3 sequence (DNA): TGTGCCAGCTCAAGGACTAGCGGGAGTTTGAATGAGCAGTTCTTC.

The rearrangement joins TRBV4-2 to TRBJ2-1; 8 bases map to TRBD1. V was pared by 1 base and J by 5 bases, with 10 bases of the junction left unmatched. CDR1 is LGHNA and CDR2 is YNFKEQ in the germline V gene. The CDR3 is 17 amino acids. In DNA form, the CDR3 reads TGTGCCAGCAGCCAAGTGGTCGGCGTACAGGGGGACAATGAGCAGTTCTTC. Residues: CASSQVVGVQGDNEQFF.

The J gene is TRBJ1-6, the V gene TRBV5-4; no firm D call. CDR3 length: 14 residues. The V and J ends lost 0 bases and 9 bases respectively, with 10 bases between them. Germline loops: CDR1 SGHNT, CDR2 YYREEE (reference sequence). CDR3 in amino acids: CASSLEGSRSPLHF. The CDR3 DNA follows: TGTGCCAGCAGCTTGGAAGGGTCCCGTTCACCCCTCCACTTT.

CDR3 in DNA: TGTGCCAGCAGTTCTCGACAGGGGGGTAATTCACCCCTCCACTTT. This sequence encodes CASSSRQGGNSPLHF. The chain is built from TRBV6-1 and TRBJ1-6, with 9 positions matching TRBD1. Germline lookup yields CDR1 MNHNS and CDR2 SASEGT. V lost 5 bases and J lost 6; bases outside the gene matches: 5. CDR3 size: 15 residues.

This rearrangement joins TRBV20-1 to TRBJ2-1, with D unresolved. Germline CDR1 is DFQATT and CDR2 is SNEGSKA (reference sequence). Trimming shortened V by 6 bases and J by 8 bases, and 11 bases separated the two germline ends. The CDR3 has 11 residues. The CDR3 here is CSAQSSYEQFF. DNA for the CDR3: TGCAGTGCCCAAAGTAGCTATGAGCAGTTCTTC.

V gene TRBV3-1 (or the pseudogene TRBV3-2) combines with J gene TRBJ2-3; D call uncertain. Per germline, CDR1 LGHDT and CDR2 YNNKEL (reference sequence). The ends were cut back, 5 bases at V and 5 bases at J, with 8 bases in the middle. This CDR3 has 12 amino acids. CDR3 sequence reads: CASSALGDTQYF. In DNA form, the CDR3 reads TGTGCCAGCAGCGCCCTCGGAGATACGCAGTATTTT.

The chain combines TRBV7-3 with TRBJ1-6; D is unresolved. Per germline, CDR1 SGHTA and CDR2 FQGTGA. The V end lost 1 base, the J end lost 8 bases, and 9 bases lay between the germline ends. CDR3 length: 14 amino acids. CDR3 sequence reads: CASSLNAGDSPLHF. In DNA form, the CDR3 reads TGTGCCAGCAGCTTAAATGCTGGGGATTCACCCCTCCACTTT.

The rearrangement uses TRBV5-8 and TRBJ2-4; 8 nucleotides line up with TRBD1. Germline V gene sequence: CDR1 SGHTS, CDR2 YDEGEE. V lost 3 bases and J lost 0; bases outside the gene matches: 5. This CDR3 has 16 residues. This chain's CDR3 is CASSSDRGLAKNIQYF. The CDR3 DNA reads as TGTGCCAGCAGCTCAGACAGGGGCCTAGCCAAAAACATTCAGTACTTC. The full variable domain, with the rest looked up from reference TRBV5-8 and TRBJ2-4, is EAGVTQSPTHLIKTRGQQATLRCSPISGHTSVYWYQQALGLGLQFLLWYDEGEERNRGNFPPRFSGRQFPNYSSELNVNALELEDSALYLCASSSDRGLAKNIQYFGAGTRLSVL.

The chain employs TRBV6-5 and TRBJ2-7; D perhaps matches TRBD2 (5 bases). The CDR3 consists of 14 residues. Germline assignment: CDR1 MNHEY and CDR2 SVGAGI. V lost 0 bases to trimming and J lost 0 bases, with 6 bases between them. CDR3 nucleotide sequence: TGTGCCAGCAGTTACTCGGGGAGCTCCTACGAGCAGTACTTC. Its protein is CASSYSGSSYEQYF.

The rearrangement uses TRBV2 and TRBJ1-5; D gene unclear. V dropped 6 bases and J dropped 1 base, with 13 bases sitting between them. Per germline, CDR1 SNHLY and CDR2 FYNNEI. The CDR3 covers 15 residues. CDR3 DNA sequence: TGTGCCAGCAGGAGAGACGTGGGAAGCAATCAGCCCCAGCATTTT. It is translated as CASRRDVGSNQPQHF.

This chain uses TRBV5-1 with TRBJ2-7; tentative D call: TRBD1 (5 bases). Germline V gene sequence: CDR1 SGHRS, CDR2 YFSETQ. V was cut by 2 bases and J by 5 bases, with 8 bases left in between. The CDR3 has 12 amino acids. The CDR3: CASSFGADEQYF. CDR3 DNA sequence: TGCGCCAGCAGCTTTGGGGCAGACGAGCAGTACTTC.

The gene calls are TRBV30 and TRBJ1-5; perhaps TRBD1 as D (5 bases). The CDR3 spans 14 residues. Trimming pared 1 base from V and 0 bases from J, leaving 7 bases between. Germline assignment: CDR1 GTSNPN and CDR2 SVGIG (reference sequence). CDR3 nucleotide sequence: TGTGCCTGGAGTGGACAGACTAGCAATCAGCCCCAGCATTTT. Protein product: CAWSGQTSNQPQHF.

This sequence joins TRBV9 and TRBJ2-1; D is tentatively TRBD1 or TRBD2 (5 bases each). V lost 0 bases and J lost 9, with 16 bases in between. CDR1 and CDR2 from the germline V gene are SGDLS and YYNGEE. The CDR3 extends over 15 amino acids. The CDR3 sequence: CASSVVFGTVSEQFF. The CDR3 region has the DNA TGTGCCAGCAGCGTAGTTTTCGGGACGGTCTCTGAGCAGTTCTTC. Together with reference TRBV9 and TRBJ2-1, the CDR3 gives the full variable domain: DSGVTQTPKHLITATGQRVTLRCSPRSGDLSVYWYQQSLDQGLQFLIQYYNGEERAKGNILERFSAQQFPDLHSELNLSSLELGDSALYFCASSVVFGTVSEQFFGPGTRLTVL.

The chain couples TRBV7-3 to TRBJ1-2, with 8 positions matching TRBD1. The length of the CDR3 is 15 residues. CDR1 is SGHTA, CDR2 FQGTGA, per germline. With V trimmed by 3 bases and J by 5 bases, 8 bases remained unmatched. In nucleotides, the CDR3 is TGTGCCAGCAGCTTTGGGGACAGGACGCGGTATGGCTACACCTTC. It specifies CASSFGDRTRYGYTF.